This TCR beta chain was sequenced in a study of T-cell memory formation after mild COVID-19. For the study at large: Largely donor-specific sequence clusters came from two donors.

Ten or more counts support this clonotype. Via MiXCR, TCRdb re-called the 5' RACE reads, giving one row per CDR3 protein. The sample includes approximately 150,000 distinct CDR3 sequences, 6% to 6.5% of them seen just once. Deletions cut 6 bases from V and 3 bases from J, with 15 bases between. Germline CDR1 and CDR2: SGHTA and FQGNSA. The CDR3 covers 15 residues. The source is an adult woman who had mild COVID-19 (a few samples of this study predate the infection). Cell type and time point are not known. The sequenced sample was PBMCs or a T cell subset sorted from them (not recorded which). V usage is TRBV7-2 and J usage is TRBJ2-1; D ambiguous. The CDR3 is CASSLGYSYYNEQFF. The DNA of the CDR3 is TGTGCCAGCAGTCTTGGGTACTCTTACTACAATGAGCAGTTCTTC.